The present TCR beta chain was sequenced within a study of T cells in Graves' hyperthyroidism and ophthalmopathy (dated by TCRdb to 2018 to 2020). The study in broad terms: Peripheral blood was sampled at the time of initial diagnosis, prior to any treatment. To identify TCR V-J signatures that set the groups apart, the researchers used a discovery cohort of 90 to 100 patients, made up of roughly 45 with Graves' ophthalmopathy and about 55 with stable Graves' hyperthyroidism. Prospective prediction of ophthalmopathy was tested in an independent validation cohort of 18 to 20 hyperthyroidism patients and around 16 patients who later progressed to ophthalmopathy. For training and testing, the approximately 92 patients in the discovery cohort were randomly divided in a 7:3 ratio. The study also compared thyroid tissue and blood T-cell repertoires from several Graves' hyperthyroidism patients. Once sampling was done, hyperthyroidism patients were given methimazole at a starting dose of 30 mg daily, whereas ophthalmopathy patients were given high-dose intravenous methylprednisolone. The paper describes TCR Vbeta CDR3 sequencing of 120 to 150 peripheral blood samples, made up of 40 to 45 ophthalmopathy patients, approximately 73 hyperthyroidism patients and 17 progressor patients.

The CDR3 goes from the cysteine to the phenylalanine over 15 residues. Just CDR3 DNA is preserved here, 45 bases in frame from base 1. Relative to germline, V is 5 bases shorter and J is 7 bases shorter, with 20 bases between their ends. The germline V gene (reference sequence) supplies CDR1 SEHNR and CDR2 FQNEAQ. Beyond this particular receptor, the publication reports: No statistical method was used to fix the sample size in advance, and group allocation was not hidden from the investigators. Most expanded thyroid clonotypes (frequency above 0.001) were also detected in blood, suggesting blood repertoires may reflect thyroid immune responses. In validation, the model predicted progression to ophthalmopathy a median of about 5.9 months before onset, with approximately 71% sensitivity and just under 75% specificity. Ophthalmopathy was separated from stable hyperthyroidism by a 13 V-J signature model, with 85% to 90% sensitivity and about 84% specificity obtained in cross-validation and 80%/75% obtained in testing.

TCR beta CDR3 regions were amplified from RNA transcripts. For the first round of RT-PCR on the TCR CDR3, the HTBI primer set was used together with the Qiagen OneStep RT-PCR kit. Libraries were constructed in a second round of multiplex PCR, after which size selection and purification were performed. The libraries were sequenced on an Illumina HiSeq2000 using paired-end 100 bp reads. The paper's data handling went like this. SOAPnuke was used to process the raw data, removing reads that contained adapters or uncalled bases, had a mean Phred below 15, or lacked an exact match to the constant primer or identifier. COPE v1.2.5 was used to merge the high-quality paired reads, and each unique nucleotide sequence was defined as a clonotype. MiTCR v1.1 was used to align clonotypes to the IMGT TRBV, TRBD and TRBJ reference segments. The analysis was restricted to V-J combinations with a frequency above 0.0001, which together covered about 99% of the repertoires. A TCS score was defined as the ratio of F50 (clonal expansion) to E x V (chaos), with BLOSUM62-based TCRdist applied between CDR3 peptides within each V-J. Welch's t-statistics and random forest reduced around 510 V-J features to 10 to 15, which were used in a naive Bayes classifier (R e1071). The similarity between thyroid and blood repertoires was quantified using the Morisita-Horn index. Starting from the raw public reads, TCRdb applied fastp trimming at Q25, assembled clones with MiXCR and retained in-frame beta chains. Entries that share a CDR3 protein sequence are merged under the most common genes and DNA. These V and J calls derive from TCRdb rather than the authors' analysis. The sample contains roughly 700,000 distinct CDR3 sequences, 30% to 40% of them found a single time. Around 30% of the sample is held by the ten biggest clonotypes.

Stable Graves' hyperthyroidism was defined as no progression to ophthalmopathy during 18 months of follow-up. The hyperthyroidism patients were between 18 and 65 years old and newly diagnosed, with a disease duration of less than 2 months. The study excluded patients with uncontrolled infections, other autoimmune diseases, pregnancy or lactation. Diagnoses were based on clinical symptoms, serum thyroxine and TRAb, thyroid ultrasound and orbital computed tomography. Ficoll-Paque density gradient centrifugation was used to isolate PBMCs from around 10 ml of fresh peripheral blood. Total RNA was extracted using Trizol reagent, and RNA quality was assessed on an Agilent 2100 Bioanalyzer. As for this clonotype: It has no known antigen specificity. A read error may explain this, as a much larger clone is one base away.

Material: blood. The TCR comes from a woman between 35 and 50 years old with Graves' hyperthyroidism. The sequence joins TRBV7-9 to TRBJ1-2; the D segment could be TRBD1, given 6 matching bases. The sequence in DNA is TGTGCCAGCAGCGAGTCGGGCAGGGGCGTCGGTGGCTACACCTTC. Translated, it gives CASSESGRGVGGYTF.